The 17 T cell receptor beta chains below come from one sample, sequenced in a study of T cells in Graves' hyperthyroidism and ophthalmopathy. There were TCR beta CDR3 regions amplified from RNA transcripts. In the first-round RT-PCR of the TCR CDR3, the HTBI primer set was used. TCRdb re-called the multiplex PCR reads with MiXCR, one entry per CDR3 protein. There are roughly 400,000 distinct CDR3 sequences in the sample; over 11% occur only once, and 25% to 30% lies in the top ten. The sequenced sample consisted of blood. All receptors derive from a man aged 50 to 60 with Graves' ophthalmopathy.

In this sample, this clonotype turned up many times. Here the CDR3 reads CASMLGTGLYEQYF. Written as DNA, the CDR3 is TGTGCCAGCATGTTAGGGACAGGGCTATACGAGCAGTACTTC. The rearrangement uses TRBV7-9 and TRBJ2-7, with 9 bases fitting TRBD1. The CDR3 runs to 14 residues. With 7 bases clipped from V and 4 bases from J, the junction kept 8 bases outside the gene matches. Germline V CDR1 and CDR2: SEHNR, FQNEAQ (reference sequence). Based on the CDR3 plus reference TRBV7-9 and TRBJ2-7, the full variable domain is DTGVSQNPRHKITKRGQNVTFRCDPISEHNRLYWYRQTLGQGPEFLTYFQNEAQLEKSRLLSDRFSAERPKGSFSTLEIQRTEQGDSAMYLCASMLGTGLYEQYFGPGTRLTVT.

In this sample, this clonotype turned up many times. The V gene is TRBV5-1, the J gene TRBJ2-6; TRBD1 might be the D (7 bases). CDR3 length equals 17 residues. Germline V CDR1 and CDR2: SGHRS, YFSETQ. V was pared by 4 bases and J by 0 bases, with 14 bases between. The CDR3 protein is CASSRGTASSGANVLTF. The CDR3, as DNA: TGCGCCAGCAGCCGGGGGACAGCTAGCTCTGGGGCCAACGTCCTGACTTTC.

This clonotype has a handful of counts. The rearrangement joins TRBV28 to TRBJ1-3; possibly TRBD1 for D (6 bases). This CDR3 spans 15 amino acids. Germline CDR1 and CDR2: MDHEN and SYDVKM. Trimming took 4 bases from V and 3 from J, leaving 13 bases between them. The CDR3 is CASSWGTGIGNTIYF. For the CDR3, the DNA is TGTGCCAGCAGTTGGGGAACAGGGATTGGAAACACCATATATTTT.

CDR3 amino acids: CASSAPTYGYTF. The CDR3 region has the DNA TGCGCCAGCAGCGCCCCGACATATGGCTACACCTTC. The genes are TRBV5-1 and TRBJ1-2; D remains unclear. This CDR3 is 12 amino acids long. Trimming pared 4 bases from V and 5 bases from J, leaving 9 bases between. Germline CDR1 and CDR2: SGHRS and YFSETQ.

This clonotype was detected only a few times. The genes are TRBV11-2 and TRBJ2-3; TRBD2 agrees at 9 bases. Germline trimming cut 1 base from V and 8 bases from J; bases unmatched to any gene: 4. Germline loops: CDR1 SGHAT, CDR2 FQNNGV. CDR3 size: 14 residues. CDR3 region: CASSLVSAGGTQYF. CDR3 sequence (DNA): TGTGCCAGCAGCTTAGTTTCAGCGGGGGGTACGCAGTATTTT.

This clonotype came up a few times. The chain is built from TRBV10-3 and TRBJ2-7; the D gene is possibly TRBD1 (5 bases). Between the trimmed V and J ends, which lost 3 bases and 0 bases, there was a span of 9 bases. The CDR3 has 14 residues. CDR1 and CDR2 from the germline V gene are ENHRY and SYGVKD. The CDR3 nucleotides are TGTGCCATCAGTGACAGGGCCGACTCCTACGAGCAGTACTTC. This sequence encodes CAISDRADSYEQYF.

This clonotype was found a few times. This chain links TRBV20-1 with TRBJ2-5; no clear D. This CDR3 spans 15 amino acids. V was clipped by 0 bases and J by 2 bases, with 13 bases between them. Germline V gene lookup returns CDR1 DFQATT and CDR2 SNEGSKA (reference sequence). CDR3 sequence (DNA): TGCAGTGCTAGAGACGGTGTAGAAGTTCAAGAGACCCAGTACTTC. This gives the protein CSARDGVEVQETQYF.

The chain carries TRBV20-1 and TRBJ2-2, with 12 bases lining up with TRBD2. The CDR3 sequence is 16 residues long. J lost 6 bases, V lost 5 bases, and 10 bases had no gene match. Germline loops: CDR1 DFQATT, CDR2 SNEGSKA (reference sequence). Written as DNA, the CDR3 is TGCAGTGCTGCCCCTAGCGGGAGGGCCGGACCCGGGGAGCTGTTTTTT. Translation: CSAAPSGRAGPGELFF.

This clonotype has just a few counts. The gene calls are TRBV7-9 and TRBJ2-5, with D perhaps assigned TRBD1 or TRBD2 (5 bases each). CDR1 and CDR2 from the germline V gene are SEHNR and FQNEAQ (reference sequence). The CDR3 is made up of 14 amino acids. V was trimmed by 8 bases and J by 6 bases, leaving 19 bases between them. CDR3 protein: CASSPRDPSQTQYF. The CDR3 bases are TGTGCCAGCTCGCCCCGGGACCCTAGCCAGACCCAGTACTTC.

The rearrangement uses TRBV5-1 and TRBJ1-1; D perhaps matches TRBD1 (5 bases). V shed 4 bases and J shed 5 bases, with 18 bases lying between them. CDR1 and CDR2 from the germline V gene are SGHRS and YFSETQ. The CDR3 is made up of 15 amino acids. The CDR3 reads CASSVRGSAFTEAFF. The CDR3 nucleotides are TGCGCCAGCAGCGTAAGGGGTAGTGCTTTTACTGAAGCTTTCTTT. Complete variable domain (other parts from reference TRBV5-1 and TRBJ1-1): KAGVTQTPRYLIKTRGQQVTLSCSPISGHRSVSWYQQTPGQGLQFLFEYFSETQRNKGNFPGRFSGRQFSNSRSEMNVSTLELGDSALYLCASSVRGSAFTEAFFGQGTRLTVV.

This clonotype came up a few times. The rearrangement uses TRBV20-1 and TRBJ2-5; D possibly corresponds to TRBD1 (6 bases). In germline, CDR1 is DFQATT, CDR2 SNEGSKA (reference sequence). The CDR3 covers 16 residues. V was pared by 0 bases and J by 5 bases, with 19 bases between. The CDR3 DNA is TGCAGTGCTAGAGATCCCACTGCCGGGACACGGGAGACCCAGTACTTC. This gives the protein CSARDPTAGTRETQYF.

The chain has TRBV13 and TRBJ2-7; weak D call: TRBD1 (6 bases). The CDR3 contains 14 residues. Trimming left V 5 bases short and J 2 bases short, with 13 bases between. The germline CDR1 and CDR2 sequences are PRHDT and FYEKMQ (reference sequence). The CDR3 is CASSHEGVPYEQYF. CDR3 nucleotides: TGTGCCAGCAGCCATGAGGGGGTCCCCTACGAGCAGTACTTC.

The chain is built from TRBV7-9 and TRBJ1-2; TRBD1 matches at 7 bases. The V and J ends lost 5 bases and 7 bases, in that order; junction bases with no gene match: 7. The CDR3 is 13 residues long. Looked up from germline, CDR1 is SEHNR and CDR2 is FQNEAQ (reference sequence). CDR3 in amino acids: CASSSDRVGGYTF. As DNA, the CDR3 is TGTGCCAGCAGCAGCGACAGGGTTGGTGGCTACACCTTC.

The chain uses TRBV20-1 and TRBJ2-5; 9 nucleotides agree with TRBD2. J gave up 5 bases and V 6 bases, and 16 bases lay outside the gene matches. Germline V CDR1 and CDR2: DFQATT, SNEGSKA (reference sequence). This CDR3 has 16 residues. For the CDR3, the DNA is TGCAGTGCACGGGCGAGCGGGAGGATGACGTTTGAGACCCAGTACTTC. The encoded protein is CSARASGRMTFETQYF.

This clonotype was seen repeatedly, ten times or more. DNA of the CDR3: TGTGCCTGGAGTTACACCGGGGAGCTGTTTTTT. Translating gives CAWSYTGELFF. The genes are TRBV30 and TRBJ2-2, with D uncertain. Germline assignment: CDR1 GTSNPN and CDR2 SVGIG (reference sequence). The CDR3 loop spans 11 amino acids. Trimming took 2 bases from V and 3 from J, leaving 1 base between them.

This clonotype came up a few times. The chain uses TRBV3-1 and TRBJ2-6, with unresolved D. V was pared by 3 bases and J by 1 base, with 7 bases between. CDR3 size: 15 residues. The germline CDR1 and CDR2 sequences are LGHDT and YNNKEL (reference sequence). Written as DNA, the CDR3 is TGTGCCAGCAGCCAGTCCGGGTCTGGGGCCAACGTCCTGACTTTC. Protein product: CASSQSGSGANVLTF.

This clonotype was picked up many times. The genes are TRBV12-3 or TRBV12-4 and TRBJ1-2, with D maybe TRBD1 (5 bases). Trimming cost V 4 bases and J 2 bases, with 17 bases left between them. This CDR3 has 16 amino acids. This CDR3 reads CASSWIAGTFNYGYTF. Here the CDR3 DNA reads TGTGCCAGCAGTTGGATAGCCGGGACCTTCAACTATGGCTACACCTTC.